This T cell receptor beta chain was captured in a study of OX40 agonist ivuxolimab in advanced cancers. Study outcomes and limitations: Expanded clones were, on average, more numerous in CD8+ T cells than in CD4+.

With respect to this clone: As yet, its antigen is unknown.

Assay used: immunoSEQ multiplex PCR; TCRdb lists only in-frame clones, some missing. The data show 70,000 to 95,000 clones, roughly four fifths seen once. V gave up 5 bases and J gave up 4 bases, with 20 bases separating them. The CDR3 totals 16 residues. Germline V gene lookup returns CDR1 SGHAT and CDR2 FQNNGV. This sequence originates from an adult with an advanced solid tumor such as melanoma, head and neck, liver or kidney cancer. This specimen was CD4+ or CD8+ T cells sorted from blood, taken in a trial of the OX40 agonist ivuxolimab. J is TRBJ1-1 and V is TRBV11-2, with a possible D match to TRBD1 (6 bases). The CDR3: CASSLRAQRGTTEAFF. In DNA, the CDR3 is TGTGCCAGCAGCCTCCGGGCCCAAAGGGGGACCACTGAAGCTTTCTTT.